Sequencing of this T cell receptor (beta chain) was carried out in a study of shared clonotypes between healthy human individuals. General observations from the study: Tissues were not sampled, only blood, and their repertoires likely differ.

Remarks on this clone: Its antigen is as yet unknown.

V lost 5 bases and J lost 5, with 18 bases in between. The CDR3 totals 15 residues. The germline V gene has CDR1 SEHNR and CDR2 FQNEAQ (reference sequence). Running of the assay took place at deep level. Profiling relied on immunoSEQ multiplex PCR, and the TCRdb table lists in-frame clones only, not all of them. Of fewer than 1.4 million clones detected, 78% appear once; the ten largest clones hold 0.5% to 0.65%. The sequenced sample consisted of memory CD4+ T cells from PBMCs. Subset meaning: CD45RA-negative fraction. The TCR originated in a man younger than 35 in good health. Some clones in this sample may be carry-over from other donors' samples. The chain links TRBV7-9 to TRBJ1-2; D is perhaps TRBD1 (5 bases). The CDR3: CASSLPGGTQYGYTF. The CDR3 nucleotides are TGTGCCAGCAGCCTACCTGGAGGGACGCAGTATGGCTACACCTTC. Based on the CDR3 plus reference TRBV7-9 and TRBJ1-2, the full variable domain is DTGVSQNPRHKITKRGQNVTFRCDPISEHNRLYWYRQTLGQGPEFLTYFQNEAQLEKSRLLSDRFSAERPKGSFSTLEIQRTEQGDSAMYLCASSLPGGTQYGYTFGSGTRLTVV.